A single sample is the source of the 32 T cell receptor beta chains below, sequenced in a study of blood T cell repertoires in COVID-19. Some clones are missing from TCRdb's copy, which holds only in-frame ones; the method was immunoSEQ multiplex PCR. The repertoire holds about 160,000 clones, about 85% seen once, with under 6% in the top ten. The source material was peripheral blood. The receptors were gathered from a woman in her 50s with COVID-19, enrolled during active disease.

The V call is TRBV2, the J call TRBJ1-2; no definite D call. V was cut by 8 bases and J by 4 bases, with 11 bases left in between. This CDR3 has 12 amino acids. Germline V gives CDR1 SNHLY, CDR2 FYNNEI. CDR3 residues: CASGRIGYGYTF. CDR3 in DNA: TGTGCCAGCGGCAGGATAGGCTATGGCTACACCTTC.

CDR3 loop: CSAGTVMNTEAFF. The CDR3 DNA is TGCAGCGCGGGGACAGTGATGAACACTGAAGCTTTCTTT. The J gene is TRBJ1-1, the V gene TRBV29-1; TRBD1 matches at 7 bases. With 7 bases clipped from V and 0 bases from J, the junction kept 5 bases outside the gene matches. The CDR3 extends over 13 amino acids. CDR1 is SQVTM, CDR2 ANQGSEA, per germline. Looking up the rest from reference TRBV29-1 and TRBJ1-1 gives the full variable domain: SAVISQKPSRDICQRGTSLTIQCQVDSQVTMMFWYRQQPGQSLTLIATANQGSEATYESGFVIDKFPISRPNLTFSTLTVSNMSPEDSSIYLCSAGTVMNTEAFFGQGTRLTVV.

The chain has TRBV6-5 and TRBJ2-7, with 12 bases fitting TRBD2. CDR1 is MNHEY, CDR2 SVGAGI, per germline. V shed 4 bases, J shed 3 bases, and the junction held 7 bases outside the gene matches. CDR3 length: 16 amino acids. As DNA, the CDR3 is TGTGCCAGCAGTTCAGGACTAGCGGGGTCCTACTACGAGCAGTACTTC. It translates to CASSSGLAGSYYEQYF.

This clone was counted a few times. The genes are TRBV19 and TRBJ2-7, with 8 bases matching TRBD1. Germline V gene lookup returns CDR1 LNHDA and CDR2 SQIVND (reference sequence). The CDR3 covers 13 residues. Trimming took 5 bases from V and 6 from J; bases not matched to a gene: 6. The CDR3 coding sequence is TGTGCCAGTAGTCCCCGGACAGGGACCGAGCAGTACTTC. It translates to CASSPRTGTEQYF.

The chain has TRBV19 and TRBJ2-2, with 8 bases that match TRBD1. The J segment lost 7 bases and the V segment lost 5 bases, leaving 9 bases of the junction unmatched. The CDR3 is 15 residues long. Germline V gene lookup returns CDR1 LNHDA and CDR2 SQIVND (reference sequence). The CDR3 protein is CASSSRTGISGELFF. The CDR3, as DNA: TGTGCCAGTAGTTCCCGGACAGGGATAAGCGGGGAGCTGTTTTTT.

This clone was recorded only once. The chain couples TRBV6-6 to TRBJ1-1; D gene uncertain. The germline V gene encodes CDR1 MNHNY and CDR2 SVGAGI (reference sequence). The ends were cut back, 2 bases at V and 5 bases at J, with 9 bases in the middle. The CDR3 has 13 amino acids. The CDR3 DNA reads TGTGCCAGCAGTTACGAGGGTTGGACTGAAGCTTTCTTT. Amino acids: CASSYEGWTEAFF.

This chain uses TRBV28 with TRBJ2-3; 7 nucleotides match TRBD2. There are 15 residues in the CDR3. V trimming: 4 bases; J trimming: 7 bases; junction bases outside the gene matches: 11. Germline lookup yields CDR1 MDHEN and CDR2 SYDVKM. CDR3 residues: CASSSPERLANTQYF. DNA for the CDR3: TGTGCCAGCAGTTCGCCCGAACGACTAGCAAATACGCAGTATTTT.

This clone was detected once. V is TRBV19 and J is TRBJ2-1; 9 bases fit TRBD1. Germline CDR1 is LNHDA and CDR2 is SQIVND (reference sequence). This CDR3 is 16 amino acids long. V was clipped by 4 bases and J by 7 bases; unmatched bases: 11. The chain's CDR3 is CASSRGEGQGSNEQFF. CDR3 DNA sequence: TGTGCCAGTAGTAGGGGGGAGGGACAGGGCTCGAATGAGCAGTTCTTC.

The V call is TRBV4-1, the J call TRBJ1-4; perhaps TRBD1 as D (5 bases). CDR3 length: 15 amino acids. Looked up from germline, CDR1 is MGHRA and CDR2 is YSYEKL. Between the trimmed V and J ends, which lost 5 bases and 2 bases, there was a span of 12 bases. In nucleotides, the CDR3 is TGCGCCAGCAGCACCAGGGAAACGACTAATGAAAAACTGTTTTTT. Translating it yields CASSTRETTNEKLFF.

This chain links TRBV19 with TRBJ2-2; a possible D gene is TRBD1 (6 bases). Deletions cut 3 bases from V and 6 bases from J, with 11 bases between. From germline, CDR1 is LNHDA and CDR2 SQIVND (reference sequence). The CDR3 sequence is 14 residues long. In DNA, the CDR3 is TGTGCCAGTAGTATGGACAGAGGGGCCGGGGAGCTGTTTTTT. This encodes CASSMDRGAGELFF.

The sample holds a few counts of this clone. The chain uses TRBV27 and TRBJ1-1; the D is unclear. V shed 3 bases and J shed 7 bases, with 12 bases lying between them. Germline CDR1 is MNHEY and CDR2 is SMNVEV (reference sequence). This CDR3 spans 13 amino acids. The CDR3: CASSFGILGEAFF. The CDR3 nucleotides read TGTGCCAGCAGTTTCGGGATACTTGGTGAAGCTTTCTTT.

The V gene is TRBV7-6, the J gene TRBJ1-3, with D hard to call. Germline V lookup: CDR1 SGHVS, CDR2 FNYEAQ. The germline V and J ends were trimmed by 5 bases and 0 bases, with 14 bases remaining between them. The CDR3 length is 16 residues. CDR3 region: CASSPGLSHSGNTIYF. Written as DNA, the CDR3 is TGTGCCAGCAGCCCCGGACTGTCTCACTCTGGAAACACCATATATTTT.

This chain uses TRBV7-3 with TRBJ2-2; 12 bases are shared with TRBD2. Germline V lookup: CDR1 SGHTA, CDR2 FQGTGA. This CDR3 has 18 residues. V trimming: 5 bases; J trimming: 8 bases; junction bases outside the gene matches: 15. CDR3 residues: CASSPSPSTSGGWGELFF. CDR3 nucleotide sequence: TGTGCCAGCAGCCCCTCCCCGTCCACTAGCGGGGGGTGGGGGGAGCTGTTTTTT.

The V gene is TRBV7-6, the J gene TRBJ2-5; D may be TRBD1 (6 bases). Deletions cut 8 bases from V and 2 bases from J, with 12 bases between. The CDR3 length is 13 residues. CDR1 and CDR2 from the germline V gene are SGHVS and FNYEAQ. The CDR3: CASARGRQETQYF. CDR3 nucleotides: TGTGCCAGCGCCAGGGGCAGGCAAGAGACCCAGTACTTC.

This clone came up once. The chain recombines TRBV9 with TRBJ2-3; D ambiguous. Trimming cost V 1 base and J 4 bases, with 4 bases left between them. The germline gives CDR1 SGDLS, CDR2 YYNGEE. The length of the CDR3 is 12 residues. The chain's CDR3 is CASSVYSDTQYF. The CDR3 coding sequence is TGTGCCAGCAGCGTATATTCAGATACGCAGTATTTT.

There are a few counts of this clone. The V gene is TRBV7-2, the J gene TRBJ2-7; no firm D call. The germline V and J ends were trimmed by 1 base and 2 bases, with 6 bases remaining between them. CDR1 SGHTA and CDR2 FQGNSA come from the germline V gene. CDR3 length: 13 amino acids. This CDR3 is CASSLEPTYEQYF. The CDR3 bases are TGTGCCAGCAGCTTAGAGCCAACCTACGAGCAGTACTTC.

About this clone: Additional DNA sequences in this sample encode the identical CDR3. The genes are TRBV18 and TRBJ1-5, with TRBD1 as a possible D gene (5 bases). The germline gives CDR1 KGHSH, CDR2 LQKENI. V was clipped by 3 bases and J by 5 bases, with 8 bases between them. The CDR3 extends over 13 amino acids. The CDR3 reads CASSPARDQPQHF. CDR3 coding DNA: TGTGCCAGCTCACCGGCCAGGGATCAGCCCCAGCATTTT.

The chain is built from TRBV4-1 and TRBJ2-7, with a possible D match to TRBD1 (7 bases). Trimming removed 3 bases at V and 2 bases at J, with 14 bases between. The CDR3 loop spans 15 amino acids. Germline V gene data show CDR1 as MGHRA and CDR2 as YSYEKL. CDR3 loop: CASSQVDREAYEQYF. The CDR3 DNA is TGCGCCAGCAGCCAGGTCGACAGGGAGGCCTACGAGCAGTACTTC.

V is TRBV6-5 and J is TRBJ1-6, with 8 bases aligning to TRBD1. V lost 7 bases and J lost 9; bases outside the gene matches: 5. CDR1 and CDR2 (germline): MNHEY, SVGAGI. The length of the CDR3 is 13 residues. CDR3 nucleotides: TGTGCCAGCAAGGACAGGGTTTTTTCACCCCTCCACTTT. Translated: CASKDRVFSPLHF.

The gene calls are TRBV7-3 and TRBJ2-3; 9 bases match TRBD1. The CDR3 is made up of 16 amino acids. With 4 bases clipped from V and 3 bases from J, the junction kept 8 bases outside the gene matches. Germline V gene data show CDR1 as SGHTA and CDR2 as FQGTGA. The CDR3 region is CASSSWTGQGTDTQYF. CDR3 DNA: TGTGCCAGCAGCTCCTGGACGGGACAGGGAACAGATACGCAGTATTTT.

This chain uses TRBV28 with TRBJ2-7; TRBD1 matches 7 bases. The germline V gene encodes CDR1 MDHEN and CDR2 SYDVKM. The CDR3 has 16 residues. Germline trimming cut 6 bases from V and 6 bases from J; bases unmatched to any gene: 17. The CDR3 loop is CASRSLGQRKLGEQYF. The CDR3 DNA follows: TGTGCCAGCAGATCCCTGGGACAGAGGAAGCTCGGCGAGCAGTACTTC.

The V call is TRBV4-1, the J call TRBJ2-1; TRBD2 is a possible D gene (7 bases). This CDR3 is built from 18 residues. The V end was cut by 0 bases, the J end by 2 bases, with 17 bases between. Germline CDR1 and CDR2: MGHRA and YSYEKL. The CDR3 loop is CASSQDPVLGGPYNEQFF. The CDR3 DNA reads TGCGCCAGCAGCCAAGATCCGGTATTGGGGGGGCCCTACAATGAGCAGTTCTTC.

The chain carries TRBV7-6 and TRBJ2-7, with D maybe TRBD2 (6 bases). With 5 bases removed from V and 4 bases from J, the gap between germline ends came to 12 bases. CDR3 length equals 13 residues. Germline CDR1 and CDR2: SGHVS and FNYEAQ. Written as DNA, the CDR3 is TGTGCCAGCAGCCCCGAGGAGGGATACGAGCAGTACTTC. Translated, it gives CASSPEEGYEQYF.

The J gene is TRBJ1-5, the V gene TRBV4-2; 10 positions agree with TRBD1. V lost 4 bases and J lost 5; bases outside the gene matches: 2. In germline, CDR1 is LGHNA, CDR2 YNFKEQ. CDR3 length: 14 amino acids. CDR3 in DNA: TGTGCCAGCAGCCCGGACAGGGGGTATCAGCCCCAGCATTTT. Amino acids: CASSPDRGYQPQHF.

The CDR3 loop is CASSAHLAGGYGYTF. In DNA form, the CDR3 reads TGTGCCAGCAGCGCCCACTTGGCAGGAGGGTATGGCTACACCTTC. The chain links TRBV9 to TRBJ1-2; D is ambiguous. There are 15 residues in the CDR3. The V gene's germline CDR1 is SGDLS and CDR2 YYNGEE. Trimming shortened V by 3 bases and J by 5 bases, and 17 bases separated the two germline ends.

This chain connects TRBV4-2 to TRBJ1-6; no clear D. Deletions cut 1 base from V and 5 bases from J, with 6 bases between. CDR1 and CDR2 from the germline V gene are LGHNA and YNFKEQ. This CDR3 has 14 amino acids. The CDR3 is CASSQAQDNSPLHF. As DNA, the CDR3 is TGTGCCAGCAGCCAAGCCCAGGATAATTCACCCCTCCACTTT.

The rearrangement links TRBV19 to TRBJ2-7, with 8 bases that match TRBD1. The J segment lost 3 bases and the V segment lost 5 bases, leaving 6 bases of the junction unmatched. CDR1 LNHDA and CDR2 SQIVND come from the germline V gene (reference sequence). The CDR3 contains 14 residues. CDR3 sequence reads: CASSPSTGDYEQYF. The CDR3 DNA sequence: TGTGCCAGTAGTCCATCGACAGGGGACTACGAGCAGTACTTC.

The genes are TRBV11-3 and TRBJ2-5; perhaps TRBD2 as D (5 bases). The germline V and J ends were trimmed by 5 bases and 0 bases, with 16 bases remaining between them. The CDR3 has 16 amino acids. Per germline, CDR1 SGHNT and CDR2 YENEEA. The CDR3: CASSRRGGAYQETQYF. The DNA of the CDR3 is TGTGCCAGCAGCCGCCGAGGAGGAGCCTACCAAGAGACCCAGTACTTC.

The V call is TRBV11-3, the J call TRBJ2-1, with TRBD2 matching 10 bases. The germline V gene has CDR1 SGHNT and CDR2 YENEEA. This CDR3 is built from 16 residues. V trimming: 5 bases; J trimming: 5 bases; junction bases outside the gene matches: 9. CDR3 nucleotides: TGTGCCAGCAGCGACAAAGCGGGGGGGCCCAACAATGAGCAGTTCTTC. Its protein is CASSDKAGGPNNEQFF.

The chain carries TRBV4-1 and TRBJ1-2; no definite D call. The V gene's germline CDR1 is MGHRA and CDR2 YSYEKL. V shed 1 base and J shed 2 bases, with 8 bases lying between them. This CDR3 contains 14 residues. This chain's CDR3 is CASSQVPVNYGYTF. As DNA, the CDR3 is TGCGCCAGCAGCCAAGTTCCGGTAAACTATGGCTACACCTTC.

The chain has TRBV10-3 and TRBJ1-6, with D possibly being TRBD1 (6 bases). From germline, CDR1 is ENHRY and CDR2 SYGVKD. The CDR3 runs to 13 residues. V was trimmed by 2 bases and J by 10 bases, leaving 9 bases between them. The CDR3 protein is CAISEATGSPLHF. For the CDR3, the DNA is TGTGCCATCAGTGAGGCGACAGGATCACCCCTCCACTTT.

CDR3 sequence (DNA): TGCGCCAGCAGCTTGGTGGCAGGGGGCGAGAATGGCTACACCTTC. Translating gives CASSLVAGGENGYTF. V usage is TRBV5-1 and J usage is TRBJ1-2; 8 bases match TRBD1. The CDR3 runs 15 residues. With 0 bases clipped from V and 6 bases from J, the junction kept 7 bases outside the gene matches. Looked up from germline, CDR1 is SGHRS and CDR2 is YFSETQ.